A selection of T cell receptor beta chains follows, all from one sample in a study of Tregs in tolerant kidney transplant recipients. Clones were sequenced by immunoSEQ multiplex PCR, and TCRdb holds only the in-frame ones, with some missing. This sample has around 78,000 clones, with about 91% found just once. The sequenced sample was Tregs from blood, obtained before the transplant. These receptors all come from a human donor who received a combined kidney and bone marrow transplant. Both conserved end residues are part of each CDR3. D genes are given only for firm matches. Expanded clones are given a class, and other clones once, few, many or no size at all.

>TRBV4-2|TRBJ2-7|-|TRBD1
TGTGCCAGCAGCCAAGTGGGACAGAGATACGAGCAGTACTTC
CASSQVGQRYEQYF
>TRBV7-9|TRBJ2-3|-|-
TGTGCCAGCAGCTTGGCTAGCAAGACAGGTACGCAGTATTTT
CASSLASKTGTQYF
>TRBV7-8|TRBJ2-7|few|TRBD2
TGTGCCAGCAGCCAGGGACTAGCGGATAGAGCTTTGCAGTACTTC
CASSQGLADRALQYF
>TRBV28|TRBJ2-1|-|TRBD2
TGTGCCAGCTTACCCGCCTCCGGCGGGAGCTCCTACAATGAGCAGTTCTTC
CASLPASGGSSYNEQFF
>TRBV30|TRBJ2-7|-|-
TGTGCCTGGAGTGTGCGGGGCGACTACGAGCAGTACTTC
CAWSVRGDYEQYF
>TRBV28|TRBJ1-5|-|TRBD1
TGTGCCAGCAGTTTTGATCTCCAGGGGGTTCAGCCCCAGCATTTT
CASSFDLQGVQPQHF
>TRBV30|TRBJ2-2|-|-
TGTGCCTGGAGTGTATCGGGGGCCGGGGAGCTGTTTTTT
CAWSVSGAGELFF
>TRBV13|TRBJ2-7|-|-
TGTGCCAGCAGCAGACGGACGGCAACCTACGAGCAGTACTTC
CASSRRTATYEQYF
>TRBV10-3|TRBJ1-1|-|-
TGTGCCATCATCGACGATAGGGCCAGGAACACTGAAGCTTTCTTT
CAIIDDRARNTEAFF
>TRBV19|TRBJ2-1|-|TRBD2
TGTGCCAGTAGTACCCGGGGTAGCGGGAGTGTGGATGAGCAGTTCTTC
CASSTRGSGSVDEQFF
>TRBV30|TRBJ2-7|-|-
TGTGCCTGGAGTACACACTACGAGCAGTACTTC
CAWSTHYEQYF
>TRBV27|TRBJ2-1|-|-
TGTGCCAGCAGTTATAAGGGGGTTGAGCAGTTCTTC
CASSYKGVEQFF
>TRBV7-8|TRBJ2-5|-|-
TGTGCCAGCAGCTTAGCGCTAGCAGCTCAAGAGACCCAGTACTTC
CASSLALAAQETQYF
>TRBV2|TRBJ1-2|-|-
TGTGCCAGCAGTGAAATTTACACCTACACCTTC
CASSEIYTYTF
>TRBV19|TRBJ2-4|-|TRBD1
TGTGCCAGTAGCCCCGACAGGGGGTACATTCAGTACTTC
CASSPDRGYIQYF
>TRBV11-1|TRBJ2-7|-|-
TGTGCCAGCAGCTCCCCCGGGGGGCTCGGGTACGAGCAGTACTTC
CASSSPGGLGYEQYF
>TRBV21-1|TRBJ1-2|-|-
TGTGCCAGCAGCAAGCTTGACTTTGGTAAGGAGGCGGGCTACACCTTC
CASSKLDFGKEAGYTF
>TRBV10-3|TRBJ1-1|-|-
TGTGCCATCAGGGAACAAAATAGGGACACTGAAGCTTTCTTT
CAIREQNRDTEAFF
>TRBV30|TRBJ2-2|-|TRBD2
TGTGCCTGGAGGACTAGCGCGAACACCGGGGAGCTGTTTTTT
CAWRTSANTGELFF
>TRBV2|TRBJ1-6|-|-
TGTGCCAGCAGTGAAAGCCAGGGATATGCACCCCTCCACTTT
CASSESQGYAPLHF
>TRBV10-1|TRBJ2-3|-|-
TGCGCCAGCAGTGCAGCAGAGACCCGCACAGATACGCAGTATTTT
CASSAAETRTDTQYF
>TRBV29-1|TRBJ1-1|-|-
TGCAGCGTTGAAGAGGCGATGAACACTGAAGCTTTCTTT
CSVEEAMNTEAFF
>TRBV5-8|TRBJ2-1|-|TRBD1
TGTGCCAGCAGCTTGTTATGGACAGGGAGTTACAATGAGCAGTTCTTC
CASSLLWTGSYNEQFF
>TRBV5-6|TRBJ2-7|-|-
TGTGCCAGCAGCTTGGTCGGGGTTGGGGCTTCCTACGAGCAGTACTTC
CASSLVGVGASYEQYF
>TRBV21-1|TRBJ2-7|once|-
TGTGCCAGCATCGAGATGGGGGCATGGCGCTACGAGCAGTACTTC
CASIEMGAWRYEQYF
>TRBV7-2|TRBJ2-7|-|TRBD1
TGTGCCAGCACCAAAGGGGGACAGGCCGAGCAGTACTTC
CASTKGGQAEQYF
>TRBV19|TRBJ2-2|-|-
TGTGCCAGTAGTATGTTTGGAGGGAGTCGGTACACCGGGGAGCTGTTTTTT
CASSMFGGSRYTGELFF
>TRBV6-1|TRBJ2-2|-|-
TGTGCCAGCACCCTGGGAATGAACACCGGGGAGCTGTTTTTT
CASTLGMNTGELFF
>TRBV6-5|TRBJ2-5|-|-
TGTGCCAGCAGCCAACGGGTTCAAGAGACCCAGTACTTC
CASSQRVQETQYF
>TRBV30|TRBJ1-5|few|-
TGTGCCTGGAGTGTAAACAATCAGCCCCAGCATTTT
CAWSVNNQPQHF
>TRBV11-3|TRBJ2-7|-|TRBD1
TGTGCCAGCAGCTTAGTCCCAGGGGGCGAGCAGTACTTC
CASSLVPGGEQYF
>TRBV11-2|TRBJ2-1|-|TRBD2
TGTGCCAGCAGCTTAGATAGGACTAGCCGTTACAATGAGCAGTTCTTC
CASSLDRTSRYNEQFF
>TRBV6-1|TRBJ2-7|-|-
TGTGCCAGCAGTGGACTGAGTCTCCACGAGCAGTACTTC
CASSGLSLHEQYF
>TRBV7-2|TRBJ2-3|-|TRBD2
TGTGCCAGCAACCCAGCGGCCTCGGGGGGGGATACGCAGTATTTT
CASNPAASGGDTQYF
>TRBV19|TRBJ1-5|-|TRBD1
TGTGCCAGTAGCGGACAGGGCAGCAATCAGCCCCAGCATTTT
CASSGQGSNQPQHF
>TRBV7-2|TRBJ1-1|-|-
TGTGCCAGCAGCTTAGGACCTAAGGGGGAAGCTTTCTTT
CASSLGPKGEAFF
>TRBV19|TRBJ2-3|-|-
TGTGCCAGTTCCAGGGGGGCTAGCGGTCTCACAGATACGCAGTATTTT
CASSRGASGLTDTQYF
>TRBV5-1|TRBJ2-1|-|-
TGCGCCAGCAGCTTGGGACGGGGTAGCGATGAGCAGTTCTTC
CASSLGRGSDEQFF
>TRBV18|TRBJ1-1|-|TRBD1
TGTGCCAGCTCACTAGGACAGGGGGCCTACAACACTGAAGCTTTCTTT
CASSLGQGAYNTEAFF
>TRBV28|TRBJ2-7|-|TRBD1
TGTGCCAGCAGTTTATTTCACAGGGGGCGGCTGAGCTCCTACGAGCAGTACTTC
CASSLFHRGRLSSYEQYF
>TRBV28|TRBJ2-7|-|-
TGTGCCAGCATGGGAAACTACGAGCAGTACTTC
CASMGNYEQYF
>TRBV4-2|TRBJ2-7|-|TRBD2
TGTGCCAGCAGCCAAGCTGATGGGACTAGGGTGAACGAGCAGTACTTC
CASSQADGTRVNEQYF
>TRBV28|TRBJ2-1|-|TRBD2
TGTGCCAGCAGTTCCCCAGCGGGAGGGCCTGATGAGCAGTTCTTC
CASSSPAGGPDEQFF
>TRBV5-1|TRBJ2-3|-|TRBD2
TGCGCCAGCAGCGGTGGACTAGCGGCTAGCACAGATACGCAGTATTTT
CASSGGLAASTDTQYF
>TRBV27|TRBJ2-3|few|-
TGTGCCAGCAGTTTCCGTGGAGATACGCAGTATTTT
CASSFRGDTQYF
>TRBV19|TRBJ2-2|-|-
TGTGCCAGTAGTACTAGCGCGAACACCGGGGAGCTGTTTTTT
CASSTSANTGELFF
>TRBV5-1|TRBJ2-3|-|-
TGCGCCAGCAGTCGGTCTCAGGGTTGGACAGATACGCAGTATTTT
CASSRSQGWTDTQYF
>TRBV5-1|TRBJ2-4|-|-
TGCGCCAGCCGGACAGTTTTGGGAACTCAAAACATTCAGTACTTC
CASRTVLGTQNIQYF
>TRBV9|TRBJ1-5|-|-
TGTGCCAGCGGGAGGGACAATAGCAATCAGCCCCAGCATTTT
CASGRDNSNQPQHF
>TRBV28|TRBJ1-1|few|TRBD1
TGTGCCAGTATGGACAGGGGGATGAACACTGAAGCTTTCTTT
CASMDRGMNTEAFF
>TRBV5-1|TRBJ1-2|-|-
TGCGCCAGCAGCTTGGGGGAGTCTGCGGCCACCTTC
CASSLGESAATF
>TRBV28|TRBJ1-2|once|-
TGTGCCAGCAGGCCGGGCCTCACCGCTGGCGGCTACACCTTC
CASRPGLTAGGYTF
>TRBV5-8|TRBJ1-4|-|-
TGTGCCAGCAGCTTGCCACCGGACAGTAACCCGCTGAAGAAACTGTTTTTT
CASSLPPDSNPLKKLFF
>TRBV15|TRBJ2-1|-|TRBD2
TGTGCCACCAGCAGAGAGGGGAGGGGAAACAATGAGCAGTTCTTC
CATSREGRGNNEQFF
>TRBV18|TRBJ2-7|-|-
TGTGCCAGCTCACCACCGACAAAGTCGACCTACGAGCAGTACTTC
CASSPPTKSTYEQYF